Listed below are T cell receptor beta chains from one sample, sequenced in a study of T cells in localized non-small cell lung cancer. TCRdb's table, derived via immunoSEQ multiplex PCR, lists solely in-frame clones and lacks some. The profile shows around 10,000 clones, 48% of them singletons. The specimen comprised lymph node tissue, sampled before any cancer treatment. These receptors all come from a woman aged 35 to 70 with stage II squamous cell lung carcinoma. The CDR3 runs from the conserved cysteine through the conserved F or W. A D gene is named only where the DNA matches it firmly. Clone size is not always given. Where it is, it says once, few, many or a class for expanded clones.

NA	TRBJ2-6	TRBV22-1	NA	CASSVLTTGSGANVLTF	TGTGCCAGCAGTGTACTAACGACGGGCTCTGGGGCCAACGTCCTGACTTTC
few	TRBJ1-1	TRBV12-2	NA	CASQRVRGPSSNTEAFF	TGTGCCAGTCAGAGGGTCAGAGGGCCATCATCCAACACTGAAGCTTTCTTT
few	TRBJ1-5	TRBV6-1	NA	CASSEVRTDLGNQPQHF	TGTGCCAGCAGTGAAGTTCGGACAGATCTAGGCAATCAGCCCCAGCATTTT
once	TRBJ2-1	TRBV25-1	NA	CASSEPGPVLEQFF	TGTGCCAGCAGTGAGCCGGGGCCCGTTTTGGAGCAGTTCTTC
few	TRBJ2-1	TRBV9	NA	CATRASSYNEQFF	TGTGCCACCAGGGCGAGCTCCTACAATGAGCAGTTCTTC
few	TRBJ1-5	TRBV7-5	NA	CASSLNLGGHQPQHF	TGTGCCAGCAGCTTAAATCTGGGTGGTCATCAGCCCCAGCATTTT
NA	TRBJ1-2	TRBV11-3	TRBD1	CASSPLGQGDYGYTF	TGTGCCAGCAGCCCCCTGGGACAGGGGGACTATGGCTACACCTTC
NA	TRBJ2-2	TRBV6-8	NA	CASYSINTGELFF	TGTGCCAGTTACAGTATTAACACCGGGGAGCTGTTTTTT
few	TRBJ2-2	TRBV1	NA	CASSHRLAGGVTGELFF	TGCGCCAGCAGCCACCGCTTAGCGGGAGGGGTCACCGGGGAGCTGTTTTTT
NA	TRBJ2-6	TRBV15	NA	CATSRAQHPGANVLTF	TGTGCCACCAGCAGAGCTCAGCACCCTGGGGCCAACGTCCTGACTTTC
few	TRBJ1-1	TRBV2	NA	CASTPKMNTEAFF	TGTGCCAGCACTCCCAAGATGAACACTGAAGCTTTCTTT
few	TRBJ2-2	TRBV6-8	NA	CASRRDTGELFF	TGTGCCAGCCGTAGGGACACCGGGGAGCTGTTTTTT
NA	TRBJ1-4	TRBV14	NA	CASSQERSSATNEKLFF	TGTGCCAGCAGCCAAGAAAGGAGTAGCGCAACTAATGAAAAACTGTTTTTT
NA	TRBJ2-1	TRBV19	NA	CASSTLAPYNEQFF	TGTGCCAGTAGCACGCTAGCGCCCTACAATGAGCAGTTCTTC
few	TRBJ1-3	TRBV6-8	NA	CASKGGSGNTIYF	TGTGCCAGCAAAGGGGGCTCTGGAAACACCATATATTTT
NA	TRBJ2-5	TRBV11-3	NA	CASSSPQSRYQETQYF	TGTGCCAGCAGCTCTCCCCAAAGCCGTTATCAGGAGACCCAGTACTTC
few	TRBJ1-1	TRBV6-8	TRBD1	CASRRQGARNTEAFF	TGTGCCAGCAGGAGACAGGGGGCGCGGAACACTGAAGCTTTCTTT
NA	TRBJ1-5	TRBV9	NA	CASSPPNSPGQPQHF	TGTGCCAGCAGTCCCCCAAACTCTCCGGGACAGCCCCAGCATTTT
NA	TRBJ1-2	TRBV30	NA	CAWSPGADNYGYTF	TGTGCCTGGAGTCCAGGGGCAGACAACTATGGCTACACCTTC
NA	TRBJ1-1	TRBV6-8	NA	CASSTSVSPSTEAFF	TGTGCCAGCAGTACCTCGGTCAGTCCCAGCACTGAAGCTTTCTTT
few	TRBJ1-2	TRBV11-3	NA	CASSRQTTGNYGYTF	TGTGCCAGCAGCCGACAAACCACAGGGAACTATGGCTACACCTTC
few	TRBJ2-7	TRBV11-3	NA	CASSLGFGGAAYEQYF	TGTGCCAGCAGCTTGGGTTTTGGGGGAGCAGCCTACGAGCAGTACTTC
NA	TRBJ1-1	TRBV11-3	NA	CASSLGRSWAEAFF	TGTGCCAGCAGCTTAGGACGGTCTTGGGCTGAAGCTTTCTTT
few	TRBJ1-4	TRBV7-5	NA	CASSLLDRIGGEKLFF	TGTGCCAGCAGCTTGTTGGACAGGATCGGAGGTGAAAAACTGTTTTTT
NA	TRBJ1-1	TRBV11-3	TRBD1	CASSYPQGADEAFF	TGTGCCAGCAGCTACCCCCAGGGGGCGGATGAAGCTTTCTTT
NA	TRBJ2-7	TRBV19	TRBD2	CASSTRTSGEQYF	TGTGCCAGTAGTACACGGACTAGCGGGGAGCAGTACTTC
NA	TRBJ2-1	TRBV30	NA	CAWSGTRRSNEQFF	TGTGCCTGGAGTGGGACACGGAGAAGCAATGAGCAGTTCTTC
few	TRBJ2-4	TRBV11-3	NA	CASSQVSGTAKNIQYF	TGTGCCAGCAGCCAAGTCTCCGGGACAGCCAAAAACATTCAGTACTTC
NA	TRBJ2-1	TRBV29-1	TRBD2	CSVVGGSSYNEQFF	TGCAGCGTTGTTGGCGGGAGCTCCTACAATGAGCAGTTCTTC
NA	TRBJ1-6	TRBV11-3	NA	CASSPAGKRNNSPLHF	TGTGCCAGCAGTCCAGCGGGGAAAAGGAATAATTCACCCCTCCACTTT
NA	TRBJ1-5	TRBV18	NA	CASSPGRVNQPQHF	TGTGCCAGCTCACCCGGGCGGGTCAATCAGCCCCAGCATTTT
NA	TRBJ1-1	TRBV25-1	TRBD1	CASKTGSLYTEAFF	TGTGCCAGCAAGACAGGGTCCCTCTACACTGAAGCTTTCTTT
NA	TRBJ2-7	TRBV30	TRBD2	CAWSVPAGVYEQYF	TGTGCCTGGAGTGTACCAGCGGGAGTGTACGAGCAGTACTTC
NA	TRBJ2-1	TRBV6-8	TRBD2	CASSEGAGAYNEQFF	TGTGCCAGCAGTGAGGGAGCGGGAGCCTACAATGAGCAGTTCTTC
NA	TRBJ1-2	TRBV28	NA	CASSPRDWYGYTF	TGTGCCAGCAGTCCCCGTGATTGGTATGGCTACACCTTC
NA	TRBJ2-5	TRBV4-1	NA	CASSQGPRSETQYF	TGCGCCAGCAGCCAAGGGCCGAGGTCGGAGACCCAGTACTTC
NA	TRBJ1-1	TRBV30	NA	CAWVTGNTEAFF	TGTGCCTGGGTGACAGGGAACACTGAAGCTTTCTTT
few	TRBJ1-5	TRBV11-3	NA	CASSLSPQGNQPQHF	TGTGCCAGCAGTCTTTCGCCTCAAGGAAATCAGCCCCAGCATTTT
NA	TRBJ2-3	TRBV9	TRBD2	CASSESSGSGSDTQYF	TGTGCCAGCAGTGAATCGAGCGGGAGTGGTTCAGATACGCAGTATTTT
NA	TRBJ2-1	TRBV19	NA	CASSAKRGSSYNEQFF	TGTGCCAGTAGTGCCAAAAGGGGAAGCTCCTACAATGAGCAGTTCTTC
NA	TRBJ2-7	TRBV15	NA	CATSRDKGDYEQYF	TGTGCCACCAGCAGAGATAAGGGAGACTACGAGCAGTACTTC
NA	TRBJ2-2	TRBV9	NA	CASSPPFGGELFF	TGTGCCAGCAGCCCTCCCTTTGGCGGGGAGCTGTTTTTT
NA	TRBJ2-1	TRBV29-1	TRBD2	CSAPDRRTSGNEQFF	TGCAGCGCTCCCGACCGTAGGACTAGCGGAAATGAGCAGTTCTTC
NA	TRBJ2-3	TRBV14	TRBD1	CASSQVTGAGDTQYF	TGTGCCAGCAGCCAAGTCACAGGGGCAGGGGATACGCAGTATTTT
NA	TRBJ2-1	TRBV5-1	TRBD2	CASRSPGLASEGEQFF	TGCGCCAGCAGATCTCCGGGACTAGCGTCGGAGGGTGAGCAGTTCTTC
once	TRBJ1-2	TRBV19	NA	CASSKRQTQNYGYTF	TGTGCCAGTAGTAAACGACAGACGCAGAACTATGGCTACACCTTC
NA	TRBJ1-1	TRBV19	NA	CASSITRSTEAFF	TGTGCCAGTAGTATTACCAGGTCCACTGAAGCTTTCTTT
NA	TRBJ2-1	TRBV29-1	NA	CSVVAPGSGAYNEQFF	TGCAGCGTTGTAGCCCCCGGTAGCGGAGCCTACAATGAGCAGTTCTTC
few	TRBJ2-3	TRBV4-3	TRBD2	CASSLLGGGPGDTQYF	TGCGCCAGCAGCTTGCTGGGCGGGGGGCCTGGGGATACGCAGTATTTT
NA	TRBJ2-7	TRBV28	TRBD2	CASTPGTSLYEQYF	TGTGCCAGCACTCCCGGGACTAGCCTCTACGAGCAGTACTTC